This T cell receptor beta chain is from a study of T cell responses to AZD1222 COVID-19 vaccine. This CDR3 is built from 15 residues. Trimming took off 4 bases at V and 3 bases at J, with 14 bases between the two ends. From germline, CDR1 is PRHDT and CDR2 FYEKMQ (reference sequence). Only in-frame clones appear in the TCRdb table, and some are missing; sequencing was by immunoSEQ multiplex PCR. The sample includes about 140,000 clones, about nine tenths of them seen just once. The sequencing here drew on peripheral blood, taken on day 0 of AZD1222 vaccination. The receptor was derived from an adult in good health. The rearrangement links TRBV13 to TRBJ2-3, with a tentative D call TRBD2 (6 bases). Written as DNA, the CDR3 is TGTGCCAGCAGCTCTGAGGGGAGGTGGACAGATACGCAGTATTTT. This codes for CASSSEGRWTDTQYF.